This TCR beta chain is from a study of response to subunit inactivated influenza vaccine. General study findings and limits: The authors suggested that every seasonal influenza vaccination recruits few new T cells.

Of note for this clonotype: Its antigen is still unknown.

One entry per CDR3 protein results from TCRdb running MiXCR on the RT-PCR reads. The sample carries hundreds of thousands of distinct CDR3 sequences, roughly 9.7% recorded once. The V end was cut by 0 bases, the J end by 2 bases, with 14 bases between. This CDR3 is 17 amino acids long. CDR1 is MGHRA, CDR2 YSYEKL, per germline. This TCR came from a man aged 50-59 years who received an inactivated influenza vaccine. The sequenced sample was PBMCs from blood, obtained 45 days after vaccination. The V call is TRBV4-1, the J call TRBJ1-5; no clear D. CDR3 DNA: TGCGCCAGCAGCCAAGATTTTGTTTCGGCAGGCAATCAGCCCCAGCATTTT. Protein product: CASSQDFVSAGNQPQHF.